The rows below give T cell receptor beta chains drawn from one sample of a study of blood T cell repertoires in COVID-19. The table came from immunoSEQ multiplex PCR; TCRdb's copy has only in-frame clones and leaves some out. The sample has tens of thousands of clones; 80% to 95% are singletons. Sequenced material: peripheral blood. The receptors were sampled from a woman in her forties or fifties in a cohort sampled during active COVID-19. CDR3s include the opening cysteine and the closing phenylalanine or tryptophan.

j_gene | v_gene | CDR3aa
TRBJ1-1 | TRBV10-3 | CAIRTTGFHTEAFF
TRBJ1-2 | TRBV19 | CASTQGAGYTF
TRBJ1-3 | TRBV7-6 | CASSSTGPFSGNTIYF
TRBJ2-2 | TRBV5-1 | CASSLARGANTGELFF
TRBJ2-2 | TRBV6-6 | CASTRGQGHTGELFF
TRBJ1-2 | TRBV12-3/TRBV12-4 | CASTPTGAYGYTF
TRBJ1-5 | TRBV5-1 | CASSVQGDQPQHF
TRBJ1-5 | TRBV28 | CASSSGTGVSGSQPQHF
TRBJ1-1 | TRBV11-1 | CASSSTGLSAEAFF
TRBJ2-1 | TRBV7-2 | CASSLARDSYNEQFF
TRBJ1-2 | TRBV10-3 | CAISESNGPGANYGYTF
TRBJ2-7 | TRBV19 | CASSRGLAGGPVSEQYF
TRBJ1-2 | TRBV7-2 | CASSTPGRYYGYTF
TRBJ2-5 | TRBV28 | CASSWSTLQETQYF
TRBJ1-2 | TRBV6-5 | CASSIRGGTGYTF
TRBJ2-5 | TRBV6-5 | CASTDKRGRLETQYF
TRBJ1-1 | TRBV27 | CASSGGTVTEAFF
TRBJ2-3 | TRBV5-1 | CASSLGGGSTDTQYF
TRBJ1-1 | TRBV5-8 | CASTGRVFTEAFF
TRBJ2-2 | TRBV10-3 | CAISSGGQNTGELFF
TRBJ2-7 | TRBV7-9 | CASSLPPSPSYEQYF
TRBJ2-7 | TRBV5-4 | CASSGGQDDYEQYF
TRBJ1-2 | TRBV7-2 | CASSLAPAGGSFRGYTF
TRBJ2-1 | TRBV14 | CASSQDLAGGPWAYNEQFF
TRBJ2-5 | TRBV6-5 | CASSWGQAGIETQYF
TRBJ2-1 | TRBV3-1/TRBV3-2 | CASSQDGRTANNEQFF
TRBJ1-2 | TRBV7-9 | CASDGSGAYGYTF
TRBJ1-3 | TRBV7-2 | CASSPLAPGSGNTIYF
TRBJ1-1 | TRBV7-9 | CASTLGTGGLNTEAFF
TRBJ2-3 | TRBV7-3 | CASSSQGHTDTQYF
TRBJ2-2 | TRBV4-1 | CASSLTPGLAGGPRDTGELFF
TRBJ1-1 | TRBV29-1 | CSSGRQNTEAFF
TRBJ2-1 | TRBV7-9 | CASSLASFEQFF
TRBJ2-7 | TRBV4-1 | CASSLPSGGADEQYF
TRBJ1-4 | TRBV7-9 | CASSLAGGGEKLFF
TRBJ1-2 | TRBV7-2 | CASSSSRGGPGTKYGYTF
TRBJ2-2 | TRBV19 | CASNRDRRGELFF
TRBJ2-1 | TRBV6-5 | CASSYSQGAYNEQFF
TRBJ2-5 | TRBV5-4 | CASSFFAGGSETQYF
TRBJ2-5 | TRBV24-1 | CATSGRDRGIRETQYF
TRBJ2-2 | TRBV5-8 | CASSLDSSPNTGELFF
TRBJ1-1 | TRBV5-1 | CASSFRDSEAFF
TRBJ2-5 | TRBV7-7 | CASSLVSGDQETQYF
TRBJ1-5 | TRBV1 | CTSSQPHWGTSNQPQHF